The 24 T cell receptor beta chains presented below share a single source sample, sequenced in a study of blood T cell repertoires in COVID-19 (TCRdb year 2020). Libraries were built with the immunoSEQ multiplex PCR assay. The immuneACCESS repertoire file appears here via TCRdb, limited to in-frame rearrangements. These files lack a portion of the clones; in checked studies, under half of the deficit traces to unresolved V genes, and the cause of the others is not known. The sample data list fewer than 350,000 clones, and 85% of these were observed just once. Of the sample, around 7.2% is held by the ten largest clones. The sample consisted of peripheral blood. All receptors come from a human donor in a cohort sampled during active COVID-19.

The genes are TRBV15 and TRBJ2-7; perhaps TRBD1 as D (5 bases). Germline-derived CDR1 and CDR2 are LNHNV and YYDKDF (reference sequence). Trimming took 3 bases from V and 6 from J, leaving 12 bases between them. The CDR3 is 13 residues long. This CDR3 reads CATSRGGAPEQYF. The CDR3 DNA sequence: TGTGCCACCAGCAGGGGTGGGGCCCCCGAGCAGTACTTC.

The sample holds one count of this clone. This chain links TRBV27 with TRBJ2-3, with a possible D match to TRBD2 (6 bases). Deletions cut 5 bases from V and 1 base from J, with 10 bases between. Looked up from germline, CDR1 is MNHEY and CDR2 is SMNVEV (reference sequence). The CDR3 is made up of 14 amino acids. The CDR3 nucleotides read TGTGCCAGCAGTACCAGGGAGGGCACAGATACGCAGTATTTT. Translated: CASSTREGTDTQYF.

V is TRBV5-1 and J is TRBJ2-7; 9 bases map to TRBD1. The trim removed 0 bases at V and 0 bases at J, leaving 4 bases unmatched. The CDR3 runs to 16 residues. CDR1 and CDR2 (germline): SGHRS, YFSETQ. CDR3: CASSLGGTGPSYEQYF. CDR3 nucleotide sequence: TGCGCCAGCAGCTTGGGGGGGACAGGGCCCTCCTACGAGCAGTACTTC.

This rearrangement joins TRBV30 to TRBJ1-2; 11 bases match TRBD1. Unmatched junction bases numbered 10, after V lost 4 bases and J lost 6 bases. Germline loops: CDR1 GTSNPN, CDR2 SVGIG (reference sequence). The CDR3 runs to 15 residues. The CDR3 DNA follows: TGTGCCTGGATACCCGGGACAGGGGGTTGGAATGGCTACACCTTC. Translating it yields CAWIPGTGGWNGYTF. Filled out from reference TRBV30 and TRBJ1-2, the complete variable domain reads SQTIHQWPATLVQPVGSPLSLECTVEGTSNPNLYWYRQAAGRGLQLLFYSVGIGQISSEVPQNLSASRPQDRQFILSSKKLLLSDSGFYLCAWIPGTGGWNGYTFGSGTRLTVV.

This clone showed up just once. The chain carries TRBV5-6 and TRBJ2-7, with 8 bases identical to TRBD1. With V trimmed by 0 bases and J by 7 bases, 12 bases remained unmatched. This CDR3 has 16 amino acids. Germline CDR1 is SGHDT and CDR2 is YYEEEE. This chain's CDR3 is CASSLARAGGPLEQYF. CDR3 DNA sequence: TGTGCCAGCAGCTTGGCAAGGGCAGGGGGCCCGTTGGAGCAGTACTTC.

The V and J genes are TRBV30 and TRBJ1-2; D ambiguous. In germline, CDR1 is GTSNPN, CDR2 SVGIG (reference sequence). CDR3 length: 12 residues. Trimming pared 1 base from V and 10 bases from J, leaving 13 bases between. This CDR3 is CAWSGAGVDYTF. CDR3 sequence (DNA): TGTGCCTGGAGTGGGGCAGGCGTGGACTACACCTTC.

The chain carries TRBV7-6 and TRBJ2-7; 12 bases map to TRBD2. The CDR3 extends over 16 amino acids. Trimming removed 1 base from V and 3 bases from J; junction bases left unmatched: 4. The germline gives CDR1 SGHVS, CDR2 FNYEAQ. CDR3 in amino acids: CASSLVLAGGHYEQYF. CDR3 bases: TGTGCCAGCAGCTTAGTGCTAGCGGGGGGGCACTACGAGCAGTACTTC.

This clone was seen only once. CDR3 sequence reads: CASSRGQGPYEQYF. CDR3 coding DNA: TGTGCCAGCAGCCGCGGACAAGGTCCGTACGAGCAGTACTTC. V and J are TRBV3-1 (or the pseudogene TRBV3-2) and TRBJ2-7; perhaps TRBD1 as D (5 bases). V lost 4 bases and J 4 bases, leaving 14 bases between the germline ends. This CDR3 comprises 14 residues. In germline, CDR1 is LGHDT, CDR2 YNNKEL (reference sequence).

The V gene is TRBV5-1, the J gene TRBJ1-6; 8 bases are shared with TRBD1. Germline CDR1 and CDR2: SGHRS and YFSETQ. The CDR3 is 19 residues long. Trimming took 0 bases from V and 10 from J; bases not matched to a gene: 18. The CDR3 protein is CASSLEGRLWETGESPLHF. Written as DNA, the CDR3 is TGCGCCAGCAGCTTGGAAGGCCGGCTATGGGAGACAGGGGAATCACCCCTCCACTTT.

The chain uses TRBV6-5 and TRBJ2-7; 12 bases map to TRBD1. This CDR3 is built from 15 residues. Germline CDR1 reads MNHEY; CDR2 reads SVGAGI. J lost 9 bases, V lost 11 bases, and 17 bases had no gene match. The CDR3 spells CAGGLGTGGGGRQYF. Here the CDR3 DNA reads TGTGCCGGGGGACTCGGGACAGGGGGCGGCGGCCGGCAGTACTTC.

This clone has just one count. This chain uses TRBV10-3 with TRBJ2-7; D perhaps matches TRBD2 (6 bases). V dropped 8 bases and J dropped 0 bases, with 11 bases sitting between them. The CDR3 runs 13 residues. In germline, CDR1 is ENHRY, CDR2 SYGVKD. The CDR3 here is CAIRRDPSYEQYF. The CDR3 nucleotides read TGTGCCATCCGGAGGGATCCCTCCTACGAGCAGTACTTC.

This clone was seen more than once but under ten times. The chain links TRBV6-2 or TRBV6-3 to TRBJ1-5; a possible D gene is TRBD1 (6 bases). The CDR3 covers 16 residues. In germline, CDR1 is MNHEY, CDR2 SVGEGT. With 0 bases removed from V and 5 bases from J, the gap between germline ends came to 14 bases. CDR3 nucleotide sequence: TGTGCCAGCAGTTACTCGATTGGGGACACAGATCAGCCCCAGCATTTT. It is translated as CASSYSIGDTDQPQHF.

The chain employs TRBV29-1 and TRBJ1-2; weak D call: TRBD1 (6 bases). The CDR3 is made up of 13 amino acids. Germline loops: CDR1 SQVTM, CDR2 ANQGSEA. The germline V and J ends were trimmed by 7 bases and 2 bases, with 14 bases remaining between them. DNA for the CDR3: TGCAGCGCACGTTGGGGGCAGAACTATGGCTACACCTTC. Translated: CSARWGQNYGYTF.

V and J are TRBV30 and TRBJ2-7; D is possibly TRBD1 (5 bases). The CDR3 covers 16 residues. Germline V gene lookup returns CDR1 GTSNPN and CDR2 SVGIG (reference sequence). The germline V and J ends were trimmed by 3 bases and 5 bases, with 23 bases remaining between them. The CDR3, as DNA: TGTGCCTGGAGCCCCAATTGGACACCCCCAAGGAACGAGCAGTACTTC. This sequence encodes CAWSPNWTPPRNEQYF.

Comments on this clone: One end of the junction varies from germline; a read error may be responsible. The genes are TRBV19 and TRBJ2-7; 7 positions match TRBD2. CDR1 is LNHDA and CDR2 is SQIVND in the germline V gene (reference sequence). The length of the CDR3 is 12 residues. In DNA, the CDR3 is TGTGCCAGTAGTACCGGACTAGAAATACCCATCTTC. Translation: CASSTGLEIPIF.

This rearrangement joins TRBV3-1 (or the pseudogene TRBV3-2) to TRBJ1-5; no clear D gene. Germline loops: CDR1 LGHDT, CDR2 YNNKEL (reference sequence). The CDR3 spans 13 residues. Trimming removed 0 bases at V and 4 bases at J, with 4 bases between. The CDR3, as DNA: TGTGCCAGCAGCCAAGAGCGGAATCAGCCCCAGCATTTT. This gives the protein CASSQERNQPQHF.

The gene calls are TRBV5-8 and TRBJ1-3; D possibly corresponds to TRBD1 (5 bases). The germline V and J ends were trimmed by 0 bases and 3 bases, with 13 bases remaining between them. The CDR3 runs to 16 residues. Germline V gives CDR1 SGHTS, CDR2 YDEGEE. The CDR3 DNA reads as TGTGCCAGCAGCTTGGATTTGGGGCAAGGTGGAAACACCATATATTTT. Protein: CASSLDLGQGGNTIYF.

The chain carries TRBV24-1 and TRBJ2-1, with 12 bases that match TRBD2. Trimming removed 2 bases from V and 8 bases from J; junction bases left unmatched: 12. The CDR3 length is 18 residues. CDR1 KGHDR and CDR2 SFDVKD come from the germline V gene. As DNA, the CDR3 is TGTGCCACCAGTGATTCGACGGGACTAGCGGGTGCGGCCCATGAGCAGTTCTTC. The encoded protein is CATSDSTGLAGAAHEQFF.

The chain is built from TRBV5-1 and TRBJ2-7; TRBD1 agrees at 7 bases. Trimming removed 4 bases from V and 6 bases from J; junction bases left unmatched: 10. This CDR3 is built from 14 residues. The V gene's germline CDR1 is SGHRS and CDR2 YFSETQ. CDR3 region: CASSGTGTASEQYF. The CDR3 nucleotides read TGCGCCAGCAGCGGAACCGGGACAGCCTCCGAGCAGTACTTC.

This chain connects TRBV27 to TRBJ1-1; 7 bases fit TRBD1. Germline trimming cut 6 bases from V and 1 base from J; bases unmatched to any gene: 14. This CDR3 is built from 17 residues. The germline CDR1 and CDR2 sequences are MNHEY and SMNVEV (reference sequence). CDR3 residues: CASRLITPTGTNTEAFF. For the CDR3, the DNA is TGTGCCAGCAGACTTATCACCCCGACAGGGACGAACACTGAAGCTTTCTTT.

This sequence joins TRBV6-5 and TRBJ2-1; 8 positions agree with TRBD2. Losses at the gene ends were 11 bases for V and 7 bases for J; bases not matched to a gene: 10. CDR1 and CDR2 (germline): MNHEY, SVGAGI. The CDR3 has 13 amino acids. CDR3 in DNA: TGTGCCTGCTTTTGGGGACTAGGGAATGAGCAGTTCTTC. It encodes CACFWGLGNEQFF.

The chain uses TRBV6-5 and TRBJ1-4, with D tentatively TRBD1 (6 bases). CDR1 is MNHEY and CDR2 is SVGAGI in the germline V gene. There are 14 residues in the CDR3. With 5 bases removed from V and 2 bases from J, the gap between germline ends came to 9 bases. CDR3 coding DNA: TGTGCCAGCAGTACGGACAGCACTAATGAAAAACTGTTTTTT. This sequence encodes CASSTDSTNEKLFF.

The CDR3 DNA sequence: TGTGCCAGCAGCTTAGCACCAGGGACAGGGCAGCCCCAGCATTTT. Amino acid sequence: CASSLAPGTGQPQHF. The rearrangement joins TRBV7-2 to TRBJ1-5; 9 bases are a match to TRBD1. Per germline, CDR1 SGHTA and CDR2 FQGNSA. V shed 0 bases, J shed 7 bases, and the junction held 4 bases outside the gene matches. The CDR3 loop spans 15 amino acids.

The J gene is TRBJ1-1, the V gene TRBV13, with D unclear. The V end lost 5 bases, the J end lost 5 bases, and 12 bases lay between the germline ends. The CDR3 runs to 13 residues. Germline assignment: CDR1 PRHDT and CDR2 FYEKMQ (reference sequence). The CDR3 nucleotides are TGTGCCAGCAGCCCCCCTGCCGGGACTGAAGCTTTCTTT. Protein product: CASSPPAGTEAFF.